These T cell receptor beta chains were read from a single sample in a study of shared clonotypes between healthy human individuals. Repertoires were generated with immunoSEQ multiplex PCR, while TCRdb's copy carries only in-frame clones and drops some. The table includes approximately 810,000 clones, almost 95% detected once. Sequences were obtained from naive CD8+ T cells sorted from blood. These receptors were collected from a man younger than 40 in good health. Both conserved end residues are trimmed from each CDR3.

V gene	J gene	CDR3 protein
TRBV7-8	TRBJ1-1	ASSLINTEAF
TRBV11-2	TRBJ1-2	ASSSTTDRVRGYT
TRBV29-1	TRBJ2-5	SVERGSGTLQETQY
TRBV7-9	TRBJ2-3	ASTTGVTDTQY
TRBV5-1	TRBJ2-5	ASALPDRGETQY
TRBV7-2	TRBJ2-1	ASSLLPTSGNEQF
TRBV28	TRBJ2-7	ASSQLHPDEGIKYEQY
TRBV5-1	TRBJ2-3	ASSSGTASTDTQY
TRBV19	TRBJ2-1	ASSMTAREQF
TRBV27	TRBJ2-7	ASSPGQASSYEQY
TRBV9	TRBJ2-1	ASSPSGAPNNEQF
TRBV7-9	TRBJ2-1	ASSLRGDKFNEQF
TRBV5-4	TRBJ2-1	ASSIGPNEQF
TRBV2	TRBJ1-5	ASSDGGGNQPQH
TRBV27	TRBJ2-7	ASSFSSGSSYEQY
TRBV19	TRBJ2-1	ASSIGVSSSRCEQF
TRBV28	TRBJ2-2	ASSLLGTLNTGELF
TRBV5-4	TRBJ1-1	ASSSSGGDRGGS
TRBV5-4	TRBJ2-7	ASSLRGEQY
TRBV7-9	TRBJ2-3	ASSPRLDRGDTQY
TRBV14	TRBJ1-4	ASSQPGYNEKLF
TRBV6-6	TRBJ2-1	ASSSGKARTEQF
TRBV7-9	TRBJ1-1	ASSSSDALNTEAF
TRBV4-1	TRBJ1-2	ASSQAPQLSPYGYT
TRBV5-1	TRBJ2-7	ASSLAGPNYEQY
TRBV30	TRBJ2-2	AWSTGVNTGELF
TRBV7-9	TRBJ2-7	ASSSTRRGREQY
TRBV5-1	TRBJ2-5	ASSFRQGQETQY
TRBV7-6	TRBJ2-7	ASSPGTGAYEQY
TRBV27	TRBJ2-5	ASSLAPQGLQETQY
TRBV27	TRBJ2-3	ASSLGGFGGTDTQY
TRBV19	TRBJ1-5	ASSIGRYQPQH
TRBV4-3	TRBJ1-1	ASSQDLVLNTEAF
TRBV7-8	TRBJ2-7	ASSLADNPYEQY
TRBV5-6	TRBJ2-7	ASSLYARLYEQY
TRBV27	TRBJ2-3	ASSVLAGATDTQY
TRBV7-9	TRBJ2-7	ASSSGTGIGEQY
TRBV2	TRBJ2-7	ASVKSGQGYEQY
TRBV27	TRBJ1-1	ASSSRWGRNTEAF
TRBV4-3	TRBJ2-5	ASSQDLGQGRSYQETQY
TRBV5-1	TRBJ1-4	ASSFRATNEKLF
TRBV6-5	TRBJ1-2	ASSPMTGGDGYT